The subject of this entry is one T cell receptor beta chain. The antigen is unknown. This specimen belongs to a study of PD-1 blockade in classical Hodgkin lymphoma. Study-level points and caveats: CD4+ TCR diversity, unlike CD8+, climbed significantly by C4D1. Newly diagnosed patients and complete responders had comparable diversity at baseline. Repertoire differences have undefined causes, possibly disease activity or prior therapy.

V was clipped by 4 bases and J by 10 bases; unmatched bases: 8. CDR1 is SGDLS and CDR2 is YYNGEE in the germline V gene. The CDR3 contains 13 residues. Clones were read by immunoSEQ multiplex PCR, and TCRdb kept only the in-frame ones, dropping some. The sample includes 20,000 to 30,000 clones, around 80% of them seen just once. Each of the patients experienced relapse following autologous stem cell transplantation, and their brentuximab vedotin exposure differed. The patients, who had relapsed/refractory classical Hodgkin lymphoma, achieved best responses of complete response, partial response or progressive disease.

This clonotype was sampled from a human donor with classical Hodgkin lymphoma. The gene calls are TRBV9 and TRBJ2-1, with 7 bases that match TRBD2. The sample here was peripheral blood mononuclear cells (PBMCs), taken before the second cycle of nivolumab. DNA of the CDR3: TGTGCCAGCAGCCCCCAGACTAGCTCCGAGCAGTTCTTC. Its translation is CASSPQTSSEQFF. Looking up the rest from reference TRBV9 and TRBJ2-1 gives the full variable domain: DSGVTQTPKHLITATGQRVTLRCSPRSGDLSVYWYQQSLDQGLQFLIQYYNGEERAKGNILERFSAQQFPDLHSELNLSSLELGDSALYFCASSPQTSSEQFFGPGTRLTVL.